Included here is one T cell receptor (beta chain) sequence, with context. The data originate from a study of blood T cell repertoires in COVID-19. On the study more broadly: Material from acute and convalescent COVID-19 was sourced from the United States, Italy and Spain. In each case, the material was cDNA or gDNA derived from T cells, B-cell-depleted T cells, or PBMCs.

How the authors handled the data: Amplification of reference gene primers provided the estimated nucleated cell counts. Method: immunoSEQ multiplex PCR; TCRdb's copy keeps in-frame clones and lacks some. V, J and clone size were drawn from that table, and D and trimming were deduced from the DNA. The table lists 70,000 to 95,000 clones, nearly 95% of them singletons. CDR3 length equals 15 residues. V gave up 4 bases and J gave up 5 bases; unmatched junction bases: 11. Germline V lookup: CDR1 SGHRS, CDR2 YFSETQ. This receptor was identified in a human donor with active COVID-19. The donor label of this sample is uncertain. Sample: peripheral blood. V and J are TRBV5-1 and TRBJ2-5, with 7 bases lining up with TRBD2. The CDR3 loop is CASSRQSGIQETQYF. The CDR3 DNA reads TGCGCCAGCAGCAGGCAAAGCGGGATCCAGGAGACCCAGTACTTC.